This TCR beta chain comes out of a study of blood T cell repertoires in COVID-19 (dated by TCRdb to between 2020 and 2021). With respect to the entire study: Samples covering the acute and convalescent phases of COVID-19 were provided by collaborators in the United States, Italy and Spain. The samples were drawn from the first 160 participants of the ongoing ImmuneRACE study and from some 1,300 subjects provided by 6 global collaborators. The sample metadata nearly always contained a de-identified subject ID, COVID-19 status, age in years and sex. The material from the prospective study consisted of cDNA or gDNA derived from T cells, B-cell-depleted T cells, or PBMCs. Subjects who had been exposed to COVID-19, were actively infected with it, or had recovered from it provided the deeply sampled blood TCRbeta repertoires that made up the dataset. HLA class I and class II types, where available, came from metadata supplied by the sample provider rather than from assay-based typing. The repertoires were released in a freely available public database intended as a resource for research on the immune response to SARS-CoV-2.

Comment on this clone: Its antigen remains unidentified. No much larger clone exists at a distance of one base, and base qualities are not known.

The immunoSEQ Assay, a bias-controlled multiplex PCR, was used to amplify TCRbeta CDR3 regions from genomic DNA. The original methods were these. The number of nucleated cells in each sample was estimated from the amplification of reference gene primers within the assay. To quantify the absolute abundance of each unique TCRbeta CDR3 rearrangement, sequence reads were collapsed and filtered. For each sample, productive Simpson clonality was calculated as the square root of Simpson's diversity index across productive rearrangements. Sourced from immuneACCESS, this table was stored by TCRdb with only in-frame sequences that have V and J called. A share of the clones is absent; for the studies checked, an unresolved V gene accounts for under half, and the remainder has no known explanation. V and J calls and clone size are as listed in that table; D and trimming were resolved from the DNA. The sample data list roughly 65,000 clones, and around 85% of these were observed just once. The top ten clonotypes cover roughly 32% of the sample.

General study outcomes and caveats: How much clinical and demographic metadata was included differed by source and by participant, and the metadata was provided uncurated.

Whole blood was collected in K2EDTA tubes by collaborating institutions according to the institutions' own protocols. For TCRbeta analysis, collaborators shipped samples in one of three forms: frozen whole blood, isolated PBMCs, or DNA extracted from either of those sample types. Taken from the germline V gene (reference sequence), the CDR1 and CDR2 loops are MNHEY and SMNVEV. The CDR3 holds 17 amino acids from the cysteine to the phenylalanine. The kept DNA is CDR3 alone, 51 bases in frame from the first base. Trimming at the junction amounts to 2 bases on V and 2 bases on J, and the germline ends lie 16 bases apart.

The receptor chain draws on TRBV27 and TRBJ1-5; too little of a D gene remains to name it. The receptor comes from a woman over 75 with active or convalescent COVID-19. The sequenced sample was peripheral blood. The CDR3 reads CASSLGSAGGRNQPQHF. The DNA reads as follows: TGTGCCAGCAGTTTAGGGTCGGCCGGCGGCCGCAATCAGCCCCAGCATTTT.